This T cell receptor beta chain was recorded in a study of T cell repertoires in aging, cancer and after chemotherapy (dated by TCRdb to the late 2010s). Regarding the complete study: Donors spanned six age groups from 30 or younger to 70 or older, with at least three individuals per group. In the solid tumor group, the paired samples taken before and after chemotherapy came from brain tumor (glioblastoma) patients given temozolomide-based therapy. Peripheral blood TCR beta repertoires from healthy donors and cancer patients were profiled to examine immunoaging and T cell reconstitution after chemotherapy. The complete dataset included approximately 8.8 million TCR reads. Alongside some 98 healthy donors serving as a reference group, the cohort included some 220 cancer patients, of whom roughly 92 had hematological cancers and 120 to 130 had solid cancers.

Rearranged TRB sequences spanning V, D and J segments were amplified by multiplex touch-down PCR using a mixed TRB-A/B primer pool. Illumina adapters and sample indices were added to the amplicons in two consecutive PCR reactions performed with Phusion HS II polymerase. The amplicons were purified from gel with the NucleoSpin Gel and PCR Clean-up kit and then assessed with Qubit and an Agilent 2100 Bioanalyzer. Sequencing of libraries was carried out on an Illumina MiSeq in 600-cycle, single-indexed, paired-end runs. In the original analysis: TRB sequences were processed with MiXCR versions 2.12 and 3.0.5. Each unique CDR3 nucleotide sequence counted as one clone, and only productive sequences with at least two reads were retained. The repertoire metrics were Shannon diversity, evenness, clonality (calculated as one minus evenness), and diversity profiles parameterized by alpha from 0 to 5. The IGoR algorithm was used to calculate generation probabilities of clones in the paired pre- and post-chemotherapy samples. The public reads were reprocessed in TCRdb via fastp at Q25 and MiXCR, keeping in-frame beta chains. Rows are combined by CDR3 protein, so each entry shows the most common genes and DNA. TCRdb, not the authors, supplied the V and J calls. The sample includes under 2,000 distinct CDR3 sequences, with under 30% observed a single time. About 19% of the sample is taken by the ten largest.

Study-level results and caveats: In healthy donors, the decline in TCR diversity with age was mainly explained by loss of richness, whereas in cancer patients loss of evenness was also found to contribute. It was noted by the authors that conclusions about immunological memory after chemotherapy cannot be drawn from the repertoire data. Compared with age-matched healthy donors, untreated patients with either hematological or solid cancers had significantly lower TCR diversity in the blood along with higher clonality. An increase in median generation probability over the chemotherapy interval was observed in both cancer cohorts, suggesting that the repertoire was reconstituted through rebound thymic output.

TCR beta rearrangements were amplified from genomic DNA extracted from peripheral blood rather than from sorted cells or RNA. This clonotype was recorded at least ten times. What antigen it recognizes has not been identified. No much larger clone is present one base from it, and per-base qualities are unavailable. CDR1 and CDR2 (MDHEN, SYDVKM) derive from the germline V gene. Between the V and J ends, shortened by 4 bases and 1 base respectively, the junction contains 4 bases. The CDR3 starts with the cysteine, ends with the phenylalanine, and has 12 residues. Only the CDR3 portion is preserved as DNA: 36 bases, with reading frame beginning at the first base.

The receptor was derived from a human donor with a solid tumor. Input material: blood. This receptor chain uses TRBV28 and TRBJ1-2; no D segment can be confidently identified. The CDR3 corresponds to CASSSGNYGYTF. The DNA is TGTGCCAGCAGTTCGGGTAACTATGGCTACACCTTC.